One and the same sample provided the 11 T cell receptor beta chains below, sequenced in a study of cytotoxic CD8 clonotypes in ibrutinib-treated CLL (dated by TCRdb to about 2021). Libraries were built with the immunoSEQ multiplex PCR assay. TCRdb obtained this table from immuneACCESS and retained in-frame rearrangements with V and J assigned. These tables miss some clones; where compared with another copy, unresolved V genes account for less than half of the shortfall, and the remainder is unexplained. Recorded for this sample are more than 300,000 clones; 70% to 80% of them occurred a single time. Under 8.5% of the sample belongs to the ten largest clones. Sequenced here: PBMCs, sampled before ibrutinib treatment. These receptors were collected from a human donor with chronic lymphocytic leukemia.

The count of this clone is one. The chain joins TRBV28 to TRBJ1-5; weak D call: TRBD1 (6 bases). CDR3 length: 15 residues. Per germline, CDR1 MDHEN and CDR2 SYDVKM. The V end was cut by 3 bases, the J end by 6 bases, with 15 bases between. The CDR3, as DNA: TGTGCCAGCAGTTTGGTTGCGGGGGCCGGTCAGCCCCAGCATTTT. Its translation is CASSLVAGAGQPQHF. Full variable domain (missing parts from reference TRBV28 and TRBJ1-5): DVKVTQSSRYLVKRTGEKVFLECVQDMDHENMFWYRQDPGLGLRLIYFSYDVKMKEKGDIPEGYSVSREKKERFSLILESASTNQTSMYLCASSLVAGAGQPQHFGDGTRLSIL.

The V gene is TRBV29-1, the J gene TRBJ2-1; 10 nucleotides agree with TRBD1. The germline V gene has CDR1 SQVTM and CDR2 ANQGSEA. CDR3 size: 12 residues. Germline trimming cut 7 bases from V and 9 bases from J; bases unmatched to any gene: 6. The CDR3 DNA reads as TGCAGCGAAGGACAGGGGGTAGGTGAGCAGTTCTTC. Translation gives CSEGQGVGEQFF.

The count of this clone is one. The rearrangement joins TRBV10-3 to TRBJ2-7, with 11 bases identical to TRBD1. The CDR3 loop spans 14 amino acids. Losses at the gene ends were 9 bases for V and 0 bases for J; bases not matched to a gene: 4. Per germline, CDR1 ENHRY and CDR2 SYGVKD. This chain's CDR3 is CAIRDRGNSYEQYF. The CDR3 nucleotides are TGTGCCATACGGGACAGGGGGAACTCCTACGAGCAGTACTTC.

This chain links TRBV19 with TRBJ1-1, with 7 bases identical to TRBD1. The V segment lost 5 bases and the J segment 0 bases; nucleotides outside the gene matches: 12. The CDR3 length is 17 residues. Germline V gene lookup returns CDR1 LNHDA and CDR2 SQIVND (reference sequence). In DNA, the CDR3 is TGTGCCAGTAGTGTCAACAGGGGAAGGGCGTTGAACACTGAAGCTTTCTTT. This translates into CASSVNRGRALNTEAFF.

Notes on this clone: A read error may produce the germline difference seen at one junction end. J is TRBJ2-7 and V is TRBV5-4; 7 nucleotides match TRBD1. This CDR3 has 13 amino acids. Germline CDR1 is SGHNT and CDR2 is YYREEE (reference sequence). CDR3 in DNA: TGTGTCAGCAGCTTGGGACAGCTCTACGAGCAGTACTTC. Its translation is CVSSLGQLYEQYF.

This clone was detected once. V gene TRBV15 combines with J gene TRBJ2-3, with 8 bases aligning to TRBD2. After removal of 0 bases from V and 5 bases from J, the junction contained 4 bases not matched to a gene. This CDR3 spans 15 amino acids. Germline V gives CDR1 LNHNV, CDR2 YYDKDF (reference sequence). CDR3 sequence (DNA): TGTGCCACCAGCAGAGATCGAGCGGGAGAAGATACGCAGTATTTT. It translates to CATSRDRAGEDTQYF.

The chain links TRBV9 to TRBJ2-2; no firm D call. The V end was cut by 0 bases, the J end by 9 bases, with 6 bases between. Germline loops: CDR1 SGDLS, CDR2 YYNGEE. The CDR3 extends over 12 amino acids. CDR3 in DNA: TGTGCCAGCAGCGTAGGACCGAGGGAGCTGTTTTTT. It encodes CASSVGPRELFF.

The J gene is TRBJ2-5, the V gene TRBV5-1; a possible D gene is TRBD1 (5 bases). The CDR3 spans 15 residues. V lost 4 bases to trimming and J lost 5 bases, with 18 bases between them. Germline V gene sequence: CDR1 SGHRS, CDR2 YFSETQ. CDR3 in DNA: TGCGCCAGCAGCCACGGACAAGGCAATGGGGAGACCCAGTACTTC. Its translation: CASSHGQGNGETQYF.

This clone was counted once. The V call is TRBV6-1, the J call TRBJ1-5, with D unresolved. Per germline, CDR1 MNHNS and CDR2 SASEGT. V lost 0 bases and J 4 bases, leaving 1 base between the germline ends. The CDR3 sequence is 12 residues long. CDR3 in DNA: TGTGCCAGCAGTGAAGCGAATCAGCCCCAGCATTTT. This gives the protein CASSEANQPQHF.

The rearrangement uses TRBV18 and TRBJ2-7; 9 nucleotides align to TRBD2. V gave up 2 bases and J gave up 6 bases; unmatched junction bases: 11. Germline V gene data show CDR1 as KGHSH and CDR2 as LQKENI. This CDR3 is built from 16 residues. The CDR3 protein is CASSPSLAGLQGEQYF. CDR3 DNA: TGTGCCAGCTCACCAAGTCTAGCGGGACTACAGGGCGAGCAGTACTTC.

The chain is built from TRBV5-1 and TRBJ1-4; 7 nucleotides agree with TRBD1. Losses at the gene ends were 2 bases for V and 8 bases for J; bases not matched to a gene: 9. Germline CDR1 SGHRS, CDR2 YFSETQ. This CDR3 is 15 amino acids long. The CDR3 DNA reads TGCGCCAGCAGCTTAAGAGGGGGCGCAGGGGAAAAACTGTTTTTT. It yields the protein CASSLRGGAGEKLFF.